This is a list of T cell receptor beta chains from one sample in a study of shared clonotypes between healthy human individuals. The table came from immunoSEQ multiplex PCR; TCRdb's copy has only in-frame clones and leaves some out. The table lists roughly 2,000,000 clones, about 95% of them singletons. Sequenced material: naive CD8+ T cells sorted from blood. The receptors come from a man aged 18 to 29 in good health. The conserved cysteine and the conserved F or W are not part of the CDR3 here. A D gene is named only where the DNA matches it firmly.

ASSYGTWENTGELF 14 TRBJ2-2 . TRBV6-5
ASSDMGGQRYEQY 13 TRBJ2-7 . TRBV27
ASSFGESYEQY 11 TRBJ2-7 . TRBV28
ASSLGTDNTGELF 13 TRBJ2-2 . TRBV7-6
ASSEVETGSYEQY 13 TRBJ2-7 TRBD1 TRBV6-1
ASSLLVVNSYEQY 13 TRBJ2-7 . TRBV5-5
ASTFAGGTYEQY 12 TRBJ2-7 . TRBV27
ASSLGQGVDEQF 12 TRBJ2-1 TRBD1 TRBV11-3
ASSLQAGQYSNQPQH 15 TRBJ1-5 . TRBV7-8
ASSEWGEGYGYT 12 TRBJ1-2 . TRBV25-1
ASSHPQPDTQY 11 TRBJ2-3 . TRBV11-2
SVLSGEAYNEQF 12 TRBJ2-1 TRBD2 TRBV29-1
ASSLRGGRSYNSPLH 15 TRBJ1-6 . TRBV28
ASSPRDRGSNQPQH 14 TRBJ1-5 TRBD1 TRBV4-1
ASSPFSNDEQF 11 TRBJ2-1 . TRBV7-7
ASSLGNGVDTEAF 13 TRBJ1-1 . TRBV7-9
ASSFIGGDEQF 11 TRBJ2-1 . TRBV5-6
ASSTGTTTYNEQF 13 TRBJ2-1 . TRBV19
ASSFGLAASYEQY 13 TRBJ2-7 TRBD2 TRBV19
ASSYSLADEAF 11 TRBJ1-1 . TRBV6-5
ASSDPSPGPEGNEQF 15 TRBJ2-1 . TRBV6-4
ASSPGIGQGLETQY 14 TRBJ2-5 TRBD1 TRBV5-6
AWSSGLGQETQY 12 TRBJ2-5 . TRBV30
ASSVTGSSYNSPLH 14 TRBJ1-6 . TRBV6-6
AWGGQGYEQY 10 TRBJ2-7 . TRBV30
ASSQDRNDRAIQY 13 TRBJ2-4 TRBD1 TRBV4-1
ASSQETGGRDEQF 13 TRBJ2-1 TRBD2 TRBV4-3
SARAEETQY 9 TRBJ2-5 . TRBV20-1
ASSLPPGQGNYEQY 14 TRBJ2-7 TRBD1 TRBV4-1
AWRSLATYEQY 11 TRBJ2-7 . TRBV30
ASSSTGYSVGGNTIY 15 TRBJ1-3 . TRBV5-1
ASRSGGAF 8 TRBJ1-1 . TRBV6-6
ASSLTGEQF 9 TRBJ2-1 . TRBV11-3